What follows are 3 T cell receptor beta chains derived from one specimen sequenced in a study of CD8 T cells in Susac syndrome. RNA was extracted with the RNeasy kit, and a quantity of roughly 0.5 to 1 ug was reverse transcribed using random hexamers. TCRdb reprocessed the immunoSEQ multiplex PCR reads via MiXCR and lists one record per CDR3 protein. Among 250,000 to 350,000 distinct CDR3 sequences, roughly 81% were seen once, and the ten largest hold about 0.11%. Source material: CD8+ T cells from PBMCs. These receptors were taken from a human donor with multiple sclerosis.

This clonotype was picked up one time. V and J are TRBV20-1 and TRBJ2-1, with 13 nucleotides matching TRBD2. The CDR3 has 16 residues. J gave up 5 bases and V 6 bases, and 10 bases lay outside the gene matches. Per germline, CDR1 DFQATT and CDR2 SNEGSKA (reference sequence). The CDR3 loop is CSARQGLAGLNNEQFF. The CDR3 DNA is TGCAGTGCCCGCCAGGGACTAGCGGGGCTAAACAATGAGCAGTTCTTC.

The chain uses TRBV10-3 and TRBJ2-5; no definite D call. Between the trimmed V and J ends, which lost 4 bases and 1 base, there was a span of 7 bases. Germline loops: CDR1 ENHRY, CDR2 SYGVKD. The CDR3 is made up of 13 amino acids. The CDR3 sequence is CAISAVSQETQYF. The CDR3, as DNA: TGTGCCATCAGTGCGGTGAGCCAAGAGACCCAGTACTTC.

This CDR3 is CASTSEWNTEAFF. DNA of the CDR3: TGTGCCAGCACCTCAGAATGGAACACTGAAGCTTTCTTT. The J gene is TRBJ1-1, the V gene TRBV6-5; no clear D gene. The germline CDR1 and CDR2 sequences are MNHEY and SVGAGI. This CDR3 comprises 13 residues. The ends were cut back, 7 bases at V and 1 base at J, with 10 bases in the middle.